This passage covers 25 T cell receptor beta chains from one sample sequenced in a study of T cell clusters in autoimmune cytopenias (dated by TCRdb to about 2019). Sequencing used an Illumina MiSeq. TRB rearrangements were amplified by multiplex PCR using a touch-down protocol with TRB-A and TRB-B primer pools mixed in one tube. Based on TCRdb reprocessing of the reads, there is one entry per CDR3 protein sequence, and DNA is missing. This sample's records show almost 7,000 distinct CDR3 sequences. The top ten hold under 5.5% of the sample. TRB amplification used 200 to 250 ng of peripheral blood genomic DNA, tens of thousands of genome equivalents, per sample. The same sample was also studied in work on T cell repertoires in aging, cancer and after chemotherapy.

Sequencing was done on a sample of peripheral blood. These receptor sequences come from a human donor in good health.

This clonotype registers medium-sized by frequency. The V call is TRBV19, the J call TRBJ2-1; TCRdb picks TRBD2, but there is no DNA to check that call. The CDR3 runs 18 residues. The germline V gene encodes CDR1 LNHDA and CDR2 SQIVND (reference sequence). This CDR3 reads CASSIDPPSDSSYNEQFF.

In terms of frequency, this clonotype is medium-sized. This chain uses TRBV19 with TRBJ2-1; TCRdb selects TRBD2, and the lack of DNA leaves this call unchecked. The CDR3 sequence is 14 residues long. Germline V gene sequence: CDR1 LNHDA, CDR2 SQIVND (reference sequence). The CDR3 sequence: CASSIRLAGNEQFF.

This clonotype is deemed medium-sized by its frequency. The chain joins TRBV6-5 to TRBJ2-7; as DNA is missing, the TRBD1 call by TCRdb cannot be tested. Germline lookup yields CDR1 MNHEY and CDR2 SVGAGI. This CDR3 region has 14 residues. The CDR3: CASNRQGGSYEQYF.

The V call is TRBV19, the J call TRBJ2-1. Germline lookup yields CDR1 LNHDA and CDR2 SQIVND (reference sequence). The CDR3 is 15 residues long. The CDR3 is CASSLGSGPYNEQFF.

This clonotype is classed as medium-sized by frequency. CDR3 residues: CASSSRPHGGPLTF. The chain links TRBV27 to TRBJ2-6; as DNA is missing, the TRBD2 call by TCRdb cannot be tested. Germline values: CDR1 MNHEY, CDR2 SMNVEV (reference sequence). CDR3 size: 14 residues.

Judged by frequency, this clonotype is medium-sized. The V gene is TRBV12-3 or TRBV12-4, the J gene TRBJ2-6; TCRdb designates TRBD1, a call that cannot be tested without DNA. The CDR3 covers 12 residues. The CDR3 loop is CASSPPVNVLTF.

The chain combines TRBV10-3 with TRBJ2-7; TCRdb's assignment of TRBD2 cannot be checked, as there is no DNA. The CDR3 is 11 residues long. CDR1 and CDR2 from the germline V gene are ENHRY and SYGVKD. The CDR3: CAAAETYEQYF.

According to its frequency, this clonotype is medium-sized. The chain has TRBV19 and TRBJ2-1; TCRdb returns TRBD1, unconfirmable since there is no DNA. Germline V CDR1 and CDR2: LNHDA, SQIVND (reference sequence). This CDR3 is built from 15 residues. This chain's CDR3 is CASGRDRSSYNEQFF.

CDR3 amino acids: CASSPLAESSYNEQFF. The chain uses TRBV14 and TRBJ2-1. The CDR3 is made up of 16 amino acids. From germline, CDR1 is SGHDN and CDR2 FVKESK.

This clonotype registers medium-sized by frequency. The V and J genes are TRBV10-3 and TRBJ2-3; TCRdb designates TRBD1, a call that cannot be tested without DNA. The CDR3 extends over 13 amino acids. Germline lookup yields CDR1 ENHRY and CDR2 SYGVKD. The CDR3 protein is CAIKGQGQDTQYF.

CDR3 amino acids: CASSPPLENTEAFF. This sequence joins TRBV18 and TRBJ1-1. Germline V gene sequence: CDR1 KGHSH, CDR2 LQKENI. CDR3 length: 14 amino acids. Variable domain in full (rest from reference TRBV18 and TRBJ1-1): NAGVMQNPRHLVRRRGQEARLRCSPMKGHSHVYWYRQLPEEGLKFMVYLQKENIIDESGMPKERFSAEFPKEGPSILRIQQVVRGDSAAYFCASSPPLENTEAFFGQGTRLTVV.

V gene TRBV6-2 or TRBV6-3 combines with J gene TRBJ1-3; the TCRdb call, TRBD1, lacks DNA for checking. The CDR3 is 15 residues long. Germline assignment: CDR1 MNHEY and CDR2 SVGEGT. The CDR3 protein is CASSPGQISGNTIYF.

The chain is built from TRBV6-2 or TRBV6-3 and TRBJ2-1; checking the TCRdb D call of TRBD1 is not possible without DNA. Germline values: CDR1 MNHEY, CDR2 SVGEGT. CDR3 length: 14 amino acids. The CDR3 loop reads CASSRTGGPYEQFF.

Measured by frequency, this clonotype is medium-sized. CDR3 in amino acids: CASTPVVGVHEQFF. The gene calls are TRBV19 and TRBJ2-1; with no DNA, the TCRdb D assignment of TRBD1 cannot be verified. The CDR3 extends over 14 amino acids. The germline gives CDR1 LNHDA, CDR2 SQIVND (reference sequence).

In terms of frequency, this clonotype is medium-sized. The chain combines TRBV12-3 or TRBV12-4 with TRBJ2-1; TCRdb's D call of TRBD1 is untestable without DNA. The CDR3 runs to 13 residues. CDR3 sequence: CASSFGGALEQFF.

The rearrangement joins TRBV27 to TRBJ1-1; TCRdb proposes TRBD1, but this gene call is untestable without DNA. This CDR3 comprises 15 residues. Germline-derived CDR1 and CDR2 are MNHEY and SMNVEV (reference sequence). The CDR3 protein is CASSHLGGVNTEAFF.

By frequency, this clonotype registers medium-sized. This chain links TRBV6-5 with TRBJ1-1. This CDR3 region has 14 residues. The V gene's germline CDR1 is MNHEY and CDR2 SVGAGI. The CDR3: CASLASAGGTEAFF.

The chain has TRBV27 and TRBJ1-5. This CDR3 comprises 14 residues. Germline V lookup: CDR1 MNHEY, CDR2 SMNVEV (reference sequence). The chain's CDR3 is CASSDPKEDQPQHF.

In terms of frequency, this clonotype is medium-sized. The chain combines TRBV5-5 with TRBJ2-6; TCRdb picks TRBD1, but there is no DNA to check that call. The CDR3 contains 18 residues. Germline loops: CDR1 SGHKS, CDR2 YYEKEE (reference sequence). The CDR3 protein is CASSLGTQFTSGANVLTF. The full variable domain, with the rest looked up from reference TRBV5-5 and TRBJ2-6, is DAGVTQSPTHLIKTRGQQVTLRCSPISGHKSVSWYQQVLGQGPQFIFQYYEKEERGRGNFPDRFSARQFPNYSSELNVNALLLGDSALYLCASSLGTQFTSGANVLTFGAGSRLTVL.

Judged by frequency, this clonotype is medium-sized (0.01 to 0.1%). The J gene is TRBJ1-4, the V gene TRBV7-9; TCRdb's D call, TRBD1, is unchecked because there is no DNA. This CDR3 is 14 amino acids long. The germline CDR1 and CDR2 sequences are SEHNR and FQNEAQ (reference sequence). The CDR3 sequence is CASRAGQGSEKLFF.

This clonotype is deemed medium-sized by its frequency. The V call is TRBV6-6, the J call TRBJ2-1. Germline V gene lookup returns CDR1 MNHNY and CDR2 SVGAGI (reference sequence). The CDR3 has 15 amino acids. CDR3 sequence: CASSYQGSSYNEQFF.

This chain connects TRBV5-1 to TRBJ2-5; there is no DNA to check the TCRdb D call of TRBD2. CDR3 length: 15 amino acids. Germline V gene lookup returns CDR1 SGHRS and CDR2 YFSETQ. CDR3 sequence: CASSNTGTSMETQYF.

The chain combines TRBV7-9 with TRBJ2-7; with no DNA, the TCRdb D assignment of TRBD1 cannot be verified. Germline V gene lookup returns CDR1 SEHNR and CDR2 FQNEAQ (reference sequence). The CDR3 spans 14 residues. This CDR3 is CASSRGQGTYEQYF.

The rearrangement uses TRBV6-5 and TRBJ1-1; TCRdb proposes TRBD1, but this gene call is untestable without DNA. The CDR3 has 13 residues. Per germline, CDR1 MNHEY and CDR2 SVGAGI. The CDR3 loop is CASSYGTGVEAFF.

This clonotype is labeled medium-sized based on frequency. The chain couples TRBV19 to TRBJ2-1; TCRdb's assignment of TRBD1 cannot be checked, as there is no DNA. This CDR3 spans 14 amino acids. Germline values: CDR1 LNHDA, CDR2 SQIVND (reference sequence). CDR3 protein: CASRIRAQGNEQFF.